These T cell receptor beta chains were read from a single sample in a study of sequential checkpoint blockade in melanoma. Libraries were prepared by immunoSEQ multiplex PCR; TCRdb keeps only in-frame clonotypes and omits some of them. Of about 4,000 clones listed, 34% were seen once; the top ten hold approximately 30%. The specimen comprised tumor tissue (inferred from file names), sampled from a patient given nivolumab and ipilimumab in sequence. These receptors were collected from a human donor with melanoma. Each CDR3 is given with its conserved first and last residue. The D gene is left open where the match is weak. Part of the rows lack a size; the others show once, few, many or a class for expanded clones.

CDR3 DNA: TGTGCCAGCAGCCCCGTGGGGGCCTCCTACGAGCAGTACTTC
CDR3 protein: CASSPVGASYEQYF
V gene: TRBV11-3
J gene: TRBJ2-7
clone size: medium-sized
D gene: -

CDR3 DNA: TGTGCCAGCAGCCACGTGGGGGGGAGCTCCTACGAGCAGTACTTC
CDR3 protein: CASSHVGGSSYEQYF
V gene: TRBV11-3
J gene: TRBJ2-7
clone size: medium-sized
D gene: TRBD2

CDR3 DNA: TGTGCCAGTAGCATTGGGACTATAGATGAGCAGTTCTTC
CDR3 protein: CASSIGTIDEQFF
V gene: TRBV19
J gene: TRBJ2-1
clone size: -
D gene: TRBD2

CDR3 DNA: TGTGCCTGGAGTTACAGGGGAAAGACCCAGTACTTC
CDR3 protein: CAWSYRGKTQYF
V gene: TRBV30
J gene: TRBJ2-5
clone size: -
D gene: TRBD1

CDR3 DNA: TGTGCCAGCTCACCGCCGGGGGGCGCGTTGAACACTGAAGCTTTCTTT
CDR3 protein: CASSPPGGALNTEAFF
V gene: TRBV18
J gene: TRBJ1-1
clone size: -
D gene: -

CDR3 DNA: TGTGCCAGCAGTCCTGGGGCCTGGGAACAGCCCCAGCATTTT
CDR3 protein: CASSPGAWEQPQHF
V gene: TRBV28
J gene: TRBJ1-5
clone size: -
D gene: -

CDR3 DNA: TGCGCCAGCAGCATCACTCGGACAGGGGGCAACACCGGGGAGCTGTTTTTT
CDR3 protein: CASSITRTGGNTGELFF
V gene: TRBV5-1
J gene: TRBJ2-2
clone size: -
D gene: TRBD1

CDR3 DNA: TGTGCCAGCAGCCAAGGGGGGGCGCCGGCCCTGACCGGGGAGCTGTTTTTT
CDR3 protein: CASSQGGAPALTGELFF
V gene: TRBV11-3
J gene: TRBJ2-2
clone size: once
D gene: -

CDR3 DNA: TGTGCCAGCAGCTTAATAGTGACTAGCGGTTGGGATACGCAGTATTTT
CDR3 protein: CASSLIVTSGWDTQYF
V gene: TRBV11-3
J gene: TRBJ2-3
clone size: few
D gene: TRBD2

CDR3 DNA: TGTGCCAGCAGTGACCTGGCCTACCGCGGGGGCTACACCTTC
CDR3 protein: CASSDLAYRGGYTF
V gene: TRBV25-1
J gene: TRBJ1-2
clone size: -
D gene: -

CDR3 DNA: TGTGCCAGCAGTTTGGGGGCAGGAGGAAAGACCCAGTACTTC
CDR3 protein: CASSLGAGGKTQYF
V gene: TRBV28
J gene: TRBJ2-5
clone size: few
D gene: -

CDR3 DNA: TGTGCCAGTAGTATGGGAGAGGATCTATCTAATGAAAAACTGTTTTTT
CDR3 protein: CASSMGEDLSNEKLFF
V gene: TRBV19
J gene: TRBJ1-4
clone size: -
D gene: -

CDR3 DNA: TGTGCCAGCAGTTGGGAGGCAGGGTCTGGCGAGCAGTACTTC
CDR3 protein: CASSWEAGSGEQYF
V gene: TRBV6-8
J gene: TRBJ2-7
clone size: few
D gene: -

CDR3 DNA: TGTGCCAGCAGTGGCAGCTATGGCTACACCTTC
CDR3 protein: CASSGSYGYTF
V gene: TRBV6-7
J gene: TRBJ1-2
clone size: -
D gene: -

CDR3 DNA: TGTGCCAGCAGTGAAGGTCCCCAGACCCAGTACTTC
CDR3 protein: CASSEGPQTQYF
V gene: TRBV2
J gene: TRBJ2-5
clone size: few
D gene: -

CDR3 DNA: TGTGCCAGCAGTTACCTGAACTTTGGGACAGAAGAGACCCAGTACTTC
CDR3 protein: CASSYLNFGTEETQYF
V gene: TRBV6-8
J gene: TRBJ2-5
clone size: -
D gene: TRBD1

CDR3 DNA: TGTGCCAGTAGTATAGTGGTTTACACTGAAGCTTTCTTT
CDR3 protein: CASSIVVYTEAFF
V gene: TRBV19
J gene: TRBJ1-1
clone size: -
D gene: -

CDR3 DNA: TGCGCCAGCAGCTTGAATAGCGGGAAAGGGGACGAGCAGTACTTC
CDR3 protein: CASSLNSGKGDEQYF
V gene: TRBV5-1
J gene: TRBJ2-7
clone size: -
D gene: TRBD2

CDR3 DNA: TGTGCCAGCTTGACGGTCATGAACACTGAAGCTTTCTTT
CDR3 protein: CASLTVMNTEAFF
V gene: TRBV6-8
J gene: TRBJ1-1
clone size: few
D gene: -

CDR3 DNA: TGTGCCAGTAGTATAGATCCCCTGACCCAGCATTTT
CDR3 protein: CASSIDPLTQHF
V gene: TRBV19
J gene: TRBJ1-5
clone size: -
D gene: -

CDR3 DNA: TGCGCCAGCAGCTTGGGGGCAGGGATGAATTACAATGAGCAGTTCTTC
CDR3 protein: CASSLGAGMNYNEQFF
V gene: TRBV5-1
J gene: TRBJ2-1
clone size: -
D gene: -

CDR3 DNA: TGTGCCAGCTCACCAGGGAGGAACACCGGGGAGCTGTTTTTT
CDR3 protein: CASSPGRNTGELFF
V gene: TRBV18
J gene: TRBJ2-2
clone size: few
D gene: -

CDR3 DNA: TGTGCCAGCAGTTACTCGACAGGGCGAGGAGGCTACACCTTC
CDR3 protein: CASSYSTGRGGYTF
V gene: TRBV6-8
J gene: TRBJ1-2
clone size: few
D gene: TRBD1

CDR3 DNA: TGTGCCAGTAGTATAGGTCCAGCCCGGGGTGGCTACACCTTC
CDR3 protein: CASSIGPARGGYTF
V gene: TRBV19
J gene: TRBJ1-2
clone size: -
D gene: -

CDR3 DNA: TGTGCCAGCAGGCAGTCGAACACCGGGGAGCTGTTTTTT
CDR3 protein: CASRQSNTGELFF
V gene: TRBV28
J gene: TRBJ2-2
clone size: medium-sized
D gene: -

CDR3 DNA: TGTGCCAGTAGTATGGTCGCGTCAGGGATTGAGCAGTTCTTC
CDR3 protein: CASSMVASGIEQFF
V gene: TRBV19
J gene: TRBJ2-1
clone size: large
D gene: -

CDR3 DNA: TGCGCCAGCAGCTTGGCAGCTATCACAGATACGCAGTATTTT
CDR3 protein: CASSLAAITDTQYF
V gene: TRBV5-1
J gene: TRBJ2-3
clone size: -
D gene: -

CDR3 DNA: TGTGCCAGCAGCTTAGAGGGGTCTAGCGGCGTGATGATCTACGAGCAGTACTTC
CDR3 protein: CASSLEGSSGVMIYEQYF
V gene: TRBV7-6
J gene: TRBJ2-7
clone size: -
D gene: TRBD2

CDR3 DNA: TGTGCCAGCAGCCCCCTAGGACAGGCGTCCTACGAGCAGTACTTC
CDR3 protein: CASSPLGQASYEQYF
V gene: TRBV14
J gene: TRBJ2-7
clone size: -
D gene: TRBD1

CDR3 DNA: TGTGCCAGTAGTACTCAACAGGGCCATGGCTACACCTTC
CDR3 protein: CASSTQQGHGYTF
V gene: TRBV19
J gene: TRBJ1-2
clone size: once
D gene: -

CDR3 DNA: TGTGCCAGCAGACGGACTAGCGGGGGAGTAGATACGCAGTATTTT
CDR3 protein: CASRRTSGGVDTQYF
V gene: TRBV11-3
J gene: TRBJ2-3
clone size: medium-sized
D gene: TRBD2

CDR3 DNA: TGTGCCAGCAGCCCTGGGACAGACTCGGAGAATCCCTACGAGCAGTACTTC
CDR3 protein: CASSPGTDSENPYEQYF
V gene: TRBV7-6
J gene: TRBJ2-7
clone size: few
D gene: TRBD1

CDR3 DNA: TGCGCCAGCAGTGAGTCTCTTCGGGAGTACACAGATACGCAGTATTTT
CDR3 protein: CASSESLREYTDTQYF
V gene: TRBV10-2
J gene: TRBJ2-3
clone size: few
D gene: -

CDR3 DNA: TGTGCCAGCTCACCACCGGTAGGGCGAGGGACTGAGCAGTTCTTC
CDR3 protein: CASSPPVGRGTEQFF
V gene: TRBV18
J gene: TRBJ2-1
clone size: -
D gene: -

CDR3 DNA: TGTGCCAGCAGCTTAACGATCACAGAGGGCACTGAAGCTTTCTTT
CDR3 protein: CASSLTITEGTEAFF
V gene: TRBV11-3
J gene: TRBJ1-1
clone size: large
D gene: -

CDR3 DNA: TGTGCCAGCAGCTTAGCGGGTCTAGCGGGAGGCCCTAGCACAGATACGCAGTATTTT
CDR3 protein: CASSLAGLAGGPSTDTQYF
V gene: TRBV7-7
J gene: TRBJ2-3
clone size: -
D gene: TRBD2

CDR3 DNA: TGTGCCAGCAGTTACGAGGACTATCGTTACAATGAGCAGTTCTTC
CDR3 protein: CASSYEDYRYNEQFF
V gene: TRBV6-8
J gene: TRBJ2-1
clone size: -
D gene: -

CDR3 DNA: TGTGCCAGTGCTCAAGGGGTGAACACTGAAGCTTTCTTT
CDR3 protein: CASAQGVNTEAFF
V gene: TRBV19
J gene: TRBJ1-1
clone size: few
D gene: -

CDR3 DNA: TGTGCCAGCTCTCTCGGGACAGCGAGAAACAATGAGCAGTTCTTC
CDR3 protein: CASSLGTARNNEQFF
V gene: TRBV18
J gene: TRBJ2-1
clone size: -
D gene: TRBD1

CDR3 DNA: TGTGCCAGCAGGAGTTTGGGGGTGAACACTGAAGCTTTCTTT
CDR3 protein: CASRSLGVNTEAFF
V gene: TRBV6-8
J gene: TRBJ1-1
clone size: -
D gene: -

CDR3 DNA: TGTGCCAGCAGTTTAAGTTTTTTAGCCAGCTATGGCTACACCTTC
CDR3 protein: CASSLSFLASYGYTF
V gene: TRBV28
J gene: TRBJ1-2
clone size: few
D gene: -

CDR3 DNA: TGTGCCAGCAGTAGGCGAGAGACCCAGTACTTC
CDR3 protein: CASSRRETQYF
V gene: TRBV6-7
J gene: TRBJ2-5
clone size: -
D gene: -

CDR3 DNA: TGTGCCAGTTCCGAGACTAGCGGGAGAGCAGATACGCAGTATTTT
CDR3 protein: CASSETSGRADTQYF
V gene: TRBV19
J gene: TRBJ2-3
clone size: -
D gene: TRBD2

CDR3 DNA: TGTGCCTGGAACCTAAGGGGGCACACTGAAGCTTTCTTT
CDR3 protein: CAWNLRGHTEAFF
V gene: TRBV30
J gene: TRBJ1-1
clone size: -
D gene: TRBD1

CDR3 DNA: TGTGCCAGTAGTAAGGGGGCTCGCACCGGGGAGCTGTTTTTT
CDR3 protein: CASSKGARTGELFF
V gene: TRBV19
J gene: TRBJ2-2
clone size: few
D gene: TRBD1

CDR3 DNA: TGTGCCAGTAACCTGGGGGGGGCTTTCCAAGAGACCCAGTACTTC
CDR3 protein: CASNLGGAFQETQYF
V gene: TRBV12-5
J gene: TRBJ2-5
clone size: -
D gene: -

CDR3 DNA: TGTGCCAGCAGTTACTCGATCCTTGGGACAGGGGGCACTGAAGCTTTCTTT
CDR3 protein: CASSYSILGTGGTEAFF
V gene: TRBV6-8
J gene: TRBJ1-1
clone size: -
D gene: TRBD1

CDR3 DNA: TGCGCCAGCACCTCCGGGGGGGGGTCGGAGACCCAGTACTTC
CDR3 protein: CASTSGGGSETQYF
V gene: TRBV5-1
J gene: TRBJ2-5
clone size: -
D gene: TRBD2

CDR3 DNA: TGTGCAAGTCGCTTAGTGCGAAAGGAGGACAGGGCGGGATGGACTGAAGCTTTCTTT
CDR3 protein: CASRLVRKEDRAGWTEAFF
V gene: TRBV12-2
J gene: TRBJ1-1
clone size: -
D gene: -

CDR3 DNA: TGTGCCAGCTCACACGAGACAGGGAGCTACGAGCAGTACTTC
CDR3 protein: CASSHETGSYEQYF
V gene: TRBV18
J gene: TRBJ2-7
clone size: -
D gene: TRBD1